This T cell receptor beta chain is drawn from a study of CD8+ T cells in alopecia areata. Trimming cost V 6 bases and J 1 base; bases outside gene matches: 4. Germline-derived CDR1 and CDR2 are MNHEY and SVGAGI. This CDR3 contains 14 residues. In each case, RNA was isolated and then reverse transcribed into cDNA as the sequencing template. Libraries were prepared by immunoSEQ multiplex PCR; TCRdb keeps only in-frame clonotypes and omits some of them. Found here are 100,000 to 120,000 clones, under 65% of them singletons; the top ten hold over 20%. The sequence was obtained from a human donor with alopecia areata. The chain links TRBV6-5 to TRBJ1-1, with 8 bases lining up with TRBD1. Sequenced input: NKG2D-low CD8+ T cells sorted from blood. The CDR3 sequence: CASRAGTGNTEAFF. In nucleotides, the CDR3 is TGTGCCAGCAGAGCCGGGACAGGGAACACTGAAGCTTTCTTT.